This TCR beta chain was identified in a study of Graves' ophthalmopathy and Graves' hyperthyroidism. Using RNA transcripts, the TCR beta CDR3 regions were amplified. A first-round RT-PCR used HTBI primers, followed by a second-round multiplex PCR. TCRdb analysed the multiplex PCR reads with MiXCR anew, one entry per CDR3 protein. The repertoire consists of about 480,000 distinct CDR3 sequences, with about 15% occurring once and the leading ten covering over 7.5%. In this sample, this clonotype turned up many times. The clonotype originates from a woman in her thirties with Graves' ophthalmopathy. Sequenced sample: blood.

CDR3 coding DNA: TGTGCCAGCAGTTTTTTGGACAGGGGGGGAGAGCAGTACTTC. Translating gives CASSFLDRGGEQYF. The J gene is TRBJ2-7, the V gene TRBV28; 10 nucleotides match TRBD1. Germline V gene data show CDR1 as MDHEN and CDR2 as SYDVKM. CDR3 size: 14 residues. J lost 7 bases, V lost 3 bases, and 6 bases had no gene match.